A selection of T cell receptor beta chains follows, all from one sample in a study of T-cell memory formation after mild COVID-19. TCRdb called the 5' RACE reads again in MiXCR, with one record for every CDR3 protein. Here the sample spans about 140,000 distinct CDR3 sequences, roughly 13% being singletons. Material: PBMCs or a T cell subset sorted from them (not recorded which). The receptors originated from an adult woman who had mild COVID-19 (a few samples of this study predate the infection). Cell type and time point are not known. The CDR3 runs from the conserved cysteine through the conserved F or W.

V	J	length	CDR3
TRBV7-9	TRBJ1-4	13	CASRSGTVEKLFF
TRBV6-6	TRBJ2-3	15	CASAPPGRSTDTQYF
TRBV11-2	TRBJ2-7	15	CASSLNRVRSYEQYF
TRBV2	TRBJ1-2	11	CASSRQYGYTF
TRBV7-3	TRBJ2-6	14	CASSLQYGANVLTF
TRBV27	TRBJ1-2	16	CASSSNLGGSYYGYTF
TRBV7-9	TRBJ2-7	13	CASSLAGDYEQYF
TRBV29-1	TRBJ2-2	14	CSVAGSGVAGELFF
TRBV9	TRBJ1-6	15	CASSTLPSYNSPLHF
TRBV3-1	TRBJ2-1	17	CASSQDFSGASYNEQFF
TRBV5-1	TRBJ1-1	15	CASSQGQGSDTEAFF